Listed below are T cell receptor beta chains from one sample, sequenced in a study of siplizumab effects on memory and regulatory T cells. Data came from immunoSEQ multiplex PCR; TCRdb stores just in-frame clones and leaves some out. This table holds over 60,000 clones, roughly nine tenths found once. Sequenced material: CD8+ T cells sorted from blood. These receptors were obtained from a human donor in good health. The CDR3 runs from the conserved cysteine through the conserved F or W. A D gene is named only where the DNA matches it firmly. Clone size is stated in some rows and not others, as once, few, many or a class when expanded.

size	D	V	length	J	DNA	CDR3
.	.	TRBV5-5	17	TRBJ2-7	TGTGCCAGCAGCTTGGGAACCCTTAGTGGCATAACCTACGAGCAGTACTTC	CASSLGTLSGITYEQYF
.	TRBD1	TRBV7-8	18	TRBJ1-4	TGTGCCAGCAGCTTAGAGGGACAGGGGGTGACGTTTAATAAAAAACTGTTTTTT	CASSLEGQGVTFNKKLFF
.	.	TRBV5-1	15	TRBJ2-3	TGCGCCAGCAGCTTATCTTCAGTGGAGGCGGATACGCAGTATTTT	CASSLSSVEADTQYF
.	.	TRBV19	16	TRBJ2-7	TGTGCCAGTAGTATAGGGGAACGCGGGCTCCTCTCCGAGCAGTACTTC	CASSIGERGLLSEQYF
few	.	TRBV4-1	15	TRBJ1-1	TGCGCCAGCAGCCTCGAGGGGGGCCGGGACACTGAAGCTTTCTTT	CASSLEGGRDTEAFF
once	.	TRBV15	13	TRBJ1-2	TGTGCCACCAGCAGAGATTTAGGGAACGGCTACACCTTC	CATSRDLGNGYTF
.	.	TRBV19	16	TRBJ2-2	TGTGCCAGTAGTATTTCTTGGCAGGGAGACACCGGGGAGCTGTTTTTT	CASSISWQGDTGELFF
.	.	TRBV7-2	14	TRBJ2-1	TGTGCCAGCAGCTTAGAGGGCTTCAACAATGAGCAGTTCTTC	CASSLEGFNNEQFF
.	TRBD1	TRBV5-1	15	TRBJ1-1	TGCGCCAGCAGCTGGGGACAGGCTATGAACACTGAAGCTTTCTTT	CASSWGQAMNTEAFF
few	.	TRBV27	14	TRBJ1-4	TGTGCCAGCAGTGTGGGACCGAGAACGCGAAAACTGTTTTTT	CASSVGPRTRKLFF
.	.	TRBV5-1	14	TRBJ1-1	TGCGCCAGCAGCTTGACAGGTATGAACACTGAAGCTTTCTTT	CASSLTGMNTEAFF
.	.	TRBV9	17	TRBJ2-1	TGTGCCAGCAGCGACGAATGGCGGGCGAGCTCCTACAATGAGCAGTTCTTC	CASSDEWRASSYNEQFF
.	.	TRBV7-9	16	TRBJ2-2	TGTGCCAGCAGCTTCATCTCAGGGCAGCACACCGGGGAGCTGTTTTTT	CASSFISGQHTGELFF
once	TRBD2	TRBV7-9	16	TRBJ2-2	TGTGCCAGCAGCTCCCGGACTAGCGGGAGCCCCGGGGAGCTGTTTTTT	CASSSRTSGSPGELFF
.	TRBD1	TRBV29-1	13	TRBJ1-2	TGCAGCGTTGAAGACAGGGGGCCATCCGGCTACACCTTC	CSVEDRGPSGYTF
.	.	TRBV5-4	14	TRBJ1-1	TGTGCCAGCAGCTTGGAGCAGGGGTATAGTGAAGCTTTCTTT	CASSLEQGYSEAFF
once	.	TRBV6-5	15	TRBJ2-3	TGTGCCAGCAGCCGTTGGGGGCCTAGCACAGATACGCAGTATTTT	CASSRWGPSTDTQYF
.	.	TRBV7-2	13	TRBJ2-3	TGTGCCAGCAGCTTCCAGGGGAAGCATACGCAGTATTTT	CASSFQGKHTQYF
.	.	TRBV30	13	TRBJ1-3	TGTGCCTGGAGTGCTACAGGGGGAAACACCATATATTTT	CAWSATGGNTIYF
.	.	TRBV6-5	15	TRBJ2-1	TGTGCCAGCAGCCTCCTCTCTGGCGGAACACATGAGCAGTTCTTC	CASSLLSGGTHEQFF
.	.	TRBV6-6	13	TRBJ1-1	TGTGCCAGCAGTGGTACCCTGAACACTGAAGCTTTCTTT	CASSGTLNTEAFF
.	.	TRBV11-2	18	TRBJ2-1	TGTGCCAGCAGCTTAGAATCCATTCCGGGACCGGCTGGCCTAGGGCAGTTCTTC	CASSLESIPGPAGLGQFF
once	.	TRBV7-9	14	TRBJ2-1	TGTGCCAGCAGCTTACAGGGCTCCTACAATGAGCAGTTCTTC	CASSLQGSYNEQFF
.	.	TRBV4-1	16	TRBJ2-7	TGCGCCAGCAGCTCGCATGGCGGGGCTAGCTCCTACGAGCAGTACTTC	CASSSHGGASSYEQYF
few	.	TRBV19	12	TRBJ2-2	TGTGCCAGTAGTCCGGGCGGCGGGGAGCTGTTTTTT	CASSPGGGELFF
.	.	TRBV5-6	12	TRBJ2-1	TGTGCCAGCAGCGCACAGGACAATGAGCAGTTCTTC	CASSAQDNEQFF
.	.	TRBV19	15	TRBJ1-5	TGTGCCAGTAGTATATGGCAGGCAAGTAATCAGCCCCAGCATTTT	CASSIWQASNQPQHF
.	.	TRBV5-1	15	TRBJ1-6	TGCGCCAGCAGCTTGGTTCCGGGGGCTAATTCACCCCTCCACTTT	CASSLVPGANSPLHF
.	TRBD1	TRBV7-9	15	TRBJ2-7	TGTGCCAGCAGCTCATTTGGGACAGGGTCCTACGAGCAGTACTTC	CASSSFGTGSYEQYF
.	.	TRBV6-5	14	TRBJ2-7	TGTGCCAGCAGTGATGTGGGGTTGGTCTACGAGCAGTACTTC	CASSDVGLVYEQYF
.	TRBD2	TRBV27	15	TRBJ2-7	TGTGCCAGCAGTCCAACTAGCGGGAGTATGTACGGGCAGTACTTC	CASSPTSGSMYGQYF
.	TRBD1	TRBV14	15	TRBJ1-2	TGTGCCAGCAGCCAAGACGGGGGACAGACCTATGGCTACACCTTC	CASSQDGGQTYGYTF
.	TRBD2	TRBV11-1	16	TRBJ2-1	TGTGCCAGCAGCTTGTTAGCGGGAGGGCCCTACAATGAGCAGTTCTTC	CASSLLAGGPYNEQFF
.	.	TRBV9	18	TRBJ2-7	TGTGCCAGCAGCGTAAGTGGTACCCTTGTGGGGGGCCGCAGCGAGCAGTACTTC	CASSVSGTLVGGRSEQYF
.	TRBD1	TRBV5-4	17	TRBJ1-1	TGTGCCAGCAGCTTGCCGGGACAGGATTTTATGAACACTGAAGCTTTCTTT	CASSLPGQDFMNTEAFF
.	.	TRBV19	14	TRBJ2-7	TGTGCCAGTAGTCTACAGGGTTCGGCCTACGAGCAGTACTTC	CASSLQGSAYEQYF
.	.	TRBV7-6	15	TRBJ1-1	TGTGCCAGCAGCCTTACAGGGTCATTGGGCACTGAAGCTTTCTTT	CASSLTGSLGTEAFF
.	.	TRBV7-8	15	TRBJ1-5	TGTGCCAGCAGCTTATTCCAGGGGCCTAATCAGCCCCAGCATTTT	CASSLFQGPNQPQHF
.	.	TRBV19	13	TRBJ1-2	TGTGCCAGTAGTCTATTTACCTTGGAGGGCTACACCTTC	CASSLFTLEGYTF
.	TRBD2	TRBV19	14	TRBJ2-7	TGTGCCAGTAGTATAGCGGGAGGCTCCTACGAGCAGTACTTC	CASSIAGGSYEQYF
.	TRBD1	TRBV27	13	TRBJ1-2	TGTGCCAGCAGTCCACAGGGGGACTATGGCTACACCTTC	CASSPQGDYGYTF
.	TRBD2	TRBV19	20	TRBJ2-1	TGTGCCAGTATGGGAAACTCGGGGACTAGCGGAGCCAGCTCCTACAATGAGCAGTTCTTC	CASMGNSGTSGASSYNEQFF
few	.	TRBV2	12	TRBJ2-7	TGTGCCAGCAGGGAGTTTCTGGACGAGCAGTACTTC	CASREFLDEQYF
.	.	TRBV4-1	11	TRBJ1-1	TGCGCCACCAAACAGGGAACTGAAGCTTTCTTT	CATKQGTEAFF
.	TRBD1	TRBV4-2	18	TRBJ2-5	TGTGCCAGCAGCCAAAAGGGACAGGGAAAGGGGGGTCAAGAGACCCAGTACTTC	CASSQKGQGKGGQETQYF
.	.	TRBV27	13	TRBJ1-1	TGTGCCAGCAGTTTATCGATCTCGACTGAAGCTTTCTTT	CASSLSISTEAFF
.	.	TRBV4-1	17	TRBJ2-5	TGCGCCAGCAGCCAAGCGGACCTAAGCAGGGGACAAGAGACCCAGTACTTC	CASSQADLSRGQETQYF
once	.	TRBV7-9	12	TRBJ2-7	TGTGCCAGCAGCTTAGTTCTCGGAGAGCAGTACTTC	CASSLVLGEQYF
.	.	TRBV6-1	16	TRBJ2-1	TGTGCCAGCAGTGATGGTCGTGGTAGGCTAATTAATGAGCAGTTCTTC	CASSDGRGRLINEQFF
.	.	TRBV5-1	15	TRBJ1-2	TGCGCCAGCAGCCCCCAGGGTCCCTTCGAAAATGGCTACACCTTC	CASSPQGPFENGYTF
once	TRBD2	TRBV6-1	17	TRBJ2-7	TGTGCCAGCAGTGACCTGTGGTTGCTAGCGGGAGTCCACGAGCAGTACTTC	CASSDLWLLAGVHEQYF
once	.	TRBV10-1	14	TRBJ2-3	TGCGCCAGCAGTGAGCAGGGGTACACAGATACGCAGTATTTT	CASSEQGYTDTQYF
.	.	TRBV9	16	TRBJ2-1	TGTGCCAGCAGTCGAAGACTAACACTCTCCTACAATGAGCAGTTCTTC	CASSRRLTLSYNEQFF
.	.	TRBV30	14	TRBJ2-7	TGTGCCTGGAGCGAGACAGACGAGCTGGACGAGCAGTACTTC	CAWSETDELDEQYF
once	.	TRBV12-5	15	TRBJ1-5	TGTGCTAGTGGTTTGGTAAGCCAGGGCAATCAGCCCCAGCATTTT	CASGLVSQGNQPQHF
once	TRBD1	TRBV2	15	TRBJ1-6	TGTGCCAGCAGCGGCGTGGGACAGGGCAGCTCACCCCTCCACTTT	CASSGVGQGSSPLHF
.	TRBD2	TRBV6-5	13	TRBJ2-1	TGTGCCACGTCCGGGACTAGCGTCGGGGAGCAGTTCTTC	CATSGTSVGEQFF
.	TRBD1	TRBV4-1	13	TRBJ2-7	TGCGCCAGCAGCCAACCAGACAGGGCCGAGCAGTACTTC	CASSQPDRAEQYF